This T cell receptor beta chain was sequenced for a study of T cells after yellow fever vaccination (dated 2019 in TCRdb). Background for the entire study: The SMART-Seq v4 Ultra Low Input RNA kit was used to prepare libraries from fractions with low cell numbers. Bulk PBMC replicates and cell subsets were isolated from blood drawn at multiple timepoints before and after both primary and secondary immunization. Two healthy male donors made up the cohort, one aged 18 to 29 years and the other aged 30 to 40 years. To follow T-cell clones before and after primary and booster YFV17D yellow fever vaccination, bulk TCR alpha and beta repertoires were sequenced over time. What the research found in general, with its limitations: The secondary T-cell response was weaker than the primary response but faster, peaking on day 5 instead of day 15. Because the study included only a couple of donors, the extent to which the findings can be generalized is limited. Most clones expanded after primary vaccination were re-detected after the booster (around 96% of CD4 and approximately 89% of CD8), suggesting broad memory maintenance. Computational filtering was required because FACS-sorted repertoires could contain abundant contaminating clonotypes from the bulk population. A small fraction of clonotypes appeared in both the CD4 and CD8 compartments, likely as a result of convergent recombination.

Reading from cysteine to phenylalanine, the CDR3 counts 14 amino acids. Kept here is only the CDR3 DNA, which spans 42 bases and is read in frame from base 1. The germline ends are 7 bases apart after V is trimmed by 0 bases and J by 1 base. The germline V gene specifies SGHRS as CDR1 and YFSETQ as CDR2. The treatment or condition label for this specimen denotes: live attenuated yellow fever vaccine strain. Two biological replicates of bulk PBMCs were collected at each blood-draw timepoint. PBMCs were isolated from peripheral blood using a standard Ficoll-Paque protocol. RNA was extracted with TriZol from bulk PBMCs, CD4 and CD8 fractions, and dextramer-positive and dextramer-negative fractions. Sequencing used an Illumina NovaSeq 6000. TCR cDNA was made using 5'RACE template switching, a step that added a universal primer site and unique molecular identifiers. Priming for cDNA synthesis came from both the TCR alpha and TCR beta constant segments. Libraries were amplified in two PCR steps, with sample barcodes and sequencing adapters added in the second step. Sequencing of libraries was done on Illumina HiSeq 2500 (2x100 bp) or NovaSeq (2x150 bp). The study's processing was this. Reads were demultiplexed and collapsed into UMI consensus sequences with MIGEC, and V(D)J alignment was performed with MiXCR. Using edgeR on replicate PBMC samples, clonotypes were called vaccine-responding if FDR was below 0.01 and the log2 fold change was above 5 up to day 15. Each bulk clonotype received a CD4 or CD8 identity based on whether the sequenced CD4 or CD8 repertoire contained that clonotype at higher abundance. In-frame beta chains were kept once TCRdb had trimmed the public reads at Q25 with fastp and called clones with MiXCR. Each record represents a unique CDR3 protein, reported with the most common genes and DNA among its rows. The V and J calls, along with clone size, are taken from TCRdb and not from the paper's own processing. Counted in this sample were 250,000 to 400,000 distinct CDR3 sequences; over 3.5% of them appeared once. Roughly a fifth of the sample lies in the top ten.

This clonotype was counted only a few times. What antigen it recognizes has not been identified. Base qualities are missing; no much larger clone stands one base away. This material consisted of PBMCs, taken 15 days after the yellow fever booster vaccination. The clonotype comes from a young man who received the YFV17D yellow fever vaccine. The rearrangement joined TRBV5-1 to TRBJ1-1; no confident D gene assignment can be made. The CDR3 in this case is CASSLVGSNTEAFF. DNA sequence: TGCGCCAGCAGCTTGGTAGGATCGAACACTGAAGCTTTCTTT.